This TCR beta chain is from a study of tumor T cells in aggressive B-cell lymphoma. CDR3 length equals 15 residues. Germline trimming cut 4 bases from V and 1 base from J; bases unmatched to any gene: 3. Germline lookup yields CDR1 MDHEN and CDR2 SYDVKM. Repertoires were generated with immunoSEQ multiplex PCR, while TCRdb's copy carries only in-frame clones and drops some. Of about 2,500 clones listed, around 93% are singletons. The genes are TRBV28 and TRBJ2-2, with 7 nucleotides matching TRBD2. The sequenced sample consisted of tumor tissue. This sequence originates from an adult with diffuse large B cell lymphoma. The CDR3, as DNA: TGTGCCAGCAGTTCCGGGGGGAGGAACACCGGGGAGCTGTTTTTT. This codes for CASSSGGRNTGELFF. The full variable domain, in which reference TRBV28 and TRBJ2-2 provide the parts outside the CDR3, is DVKVTQSSRYLVKRTGEKVFLECVQDMDHENMFWYRQDPGLGLRLIYFSYDVKMKEKGDIPEGYSVSREKKERFSLILESASTNQTSMYLCASSSGGRNTGELFFGEGSRLTVL.